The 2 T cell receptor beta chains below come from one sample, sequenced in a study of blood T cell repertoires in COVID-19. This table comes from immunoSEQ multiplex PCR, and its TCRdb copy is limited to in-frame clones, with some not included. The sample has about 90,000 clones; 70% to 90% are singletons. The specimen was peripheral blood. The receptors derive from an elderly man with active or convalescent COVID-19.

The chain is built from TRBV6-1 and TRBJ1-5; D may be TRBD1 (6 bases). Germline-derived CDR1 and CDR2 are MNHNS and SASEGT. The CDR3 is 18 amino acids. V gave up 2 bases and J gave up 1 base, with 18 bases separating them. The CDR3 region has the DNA TGTGCCAGCAGTGAATTCCGTACCTGGGGGCGAAGCAATCAGCCCCAGCATTTT. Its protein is CASSEFRTWGRSNQPQHF.

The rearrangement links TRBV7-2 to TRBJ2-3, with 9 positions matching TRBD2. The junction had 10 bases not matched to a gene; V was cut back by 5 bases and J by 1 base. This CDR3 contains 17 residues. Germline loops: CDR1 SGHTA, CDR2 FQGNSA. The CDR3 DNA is TGTGCCAGCAGCCCTCGGGTAGCGGGAGCCGGCACAGATACGCAGTATTTT. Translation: CASSPRVAGAGTDTQYF.